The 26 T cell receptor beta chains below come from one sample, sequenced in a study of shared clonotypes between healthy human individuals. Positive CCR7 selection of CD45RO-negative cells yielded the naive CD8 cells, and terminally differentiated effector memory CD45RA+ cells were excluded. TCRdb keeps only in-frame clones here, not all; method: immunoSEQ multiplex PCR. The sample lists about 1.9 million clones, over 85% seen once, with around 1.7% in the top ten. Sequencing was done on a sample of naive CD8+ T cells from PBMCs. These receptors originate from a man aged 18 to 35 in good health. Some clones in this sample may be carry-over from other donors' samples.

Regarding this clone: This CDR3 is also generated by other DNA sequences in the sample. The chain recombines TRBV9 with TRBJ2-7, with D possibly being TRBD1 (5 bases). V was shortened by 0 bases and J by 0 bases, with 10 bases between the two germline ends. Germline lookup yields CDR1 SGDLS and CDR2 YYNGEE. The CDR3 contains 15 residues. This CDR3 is CASSVGQSSSYEQYF. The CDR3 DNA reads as TGTGCCAGCAGCGTAGGACAGTCGAGCTCCTACGAGCAGTACTTC.

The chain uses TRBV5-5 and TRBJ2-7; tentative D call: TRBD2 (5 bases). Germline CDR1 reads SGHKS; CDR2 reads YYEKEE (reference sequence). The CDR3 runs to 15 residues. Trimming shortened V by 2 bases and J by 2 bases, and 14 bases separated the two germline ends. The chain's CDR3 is CASSLTGSGPYEQYF. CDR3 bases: TGTGCCAGCAGCTTAACGGGAAGTGGTCCCTACGAGCAGTACTTC. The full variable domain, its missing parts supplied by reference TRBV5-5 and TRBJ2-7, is DAGVTQSPTHLIKTRGQQVTLRCSPISGHKSVSWYQQVLGQGPQFIFQYYEKEERGRGNFPDRFSARQFPNYSSELNVNALLLGDSALYLCASSLTGSGPYEQYFGPGTRLTVT.

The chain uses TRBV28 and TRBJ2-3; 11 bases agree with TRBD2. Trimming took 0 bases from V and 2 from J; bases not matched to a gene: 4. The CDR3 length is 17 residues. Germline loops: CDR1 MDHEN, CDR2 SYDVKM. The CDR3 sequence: CASSLWGSGGVTDTQYF. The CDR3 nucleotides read TGTGCCAGCAGTTTATGGGGTAGCGGGGGGGTCACAGATACGCAGTATTTT.

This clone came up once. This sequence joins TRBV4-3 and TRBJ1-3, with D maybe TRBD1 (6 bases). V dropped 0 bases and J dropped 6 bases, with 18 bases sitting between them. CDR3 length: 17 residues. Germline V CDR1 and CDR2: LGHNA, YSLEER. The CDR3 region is CASSQETGGRVTNTIYF. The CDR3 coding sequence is TGCGCCAGCAGCCAAGAGACCGGGGGGCGCGTTACAAACACCATATATTTT.

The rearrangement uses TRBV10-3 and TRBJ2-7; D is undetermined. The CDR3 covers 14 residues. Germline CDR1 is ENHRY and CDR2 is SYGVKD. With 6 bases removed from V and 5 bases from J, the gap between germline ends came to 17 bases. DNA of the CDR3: TGTGCCATCAGGGGCCTCAACCTCGGAGACGAGCAGTACTTC. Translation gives CAIRGLNLGDEQYF.

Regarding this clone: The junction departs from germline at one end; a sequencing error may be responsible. The CDR3 coding sequence is TGCGCCAGCAGCTTTGGGACAGATGGCCCACCTGAGGCTTTCTTT. Protein: CASSFGTDGPPEAFF. The chain joins TRBV5-1 to TRBJ1-1; TRBD1 agrees at 7 bases. Germline V gene sequence: CDR1 SGHRS, CDR2 YFSETQ. CDR3 length: 15 residues.

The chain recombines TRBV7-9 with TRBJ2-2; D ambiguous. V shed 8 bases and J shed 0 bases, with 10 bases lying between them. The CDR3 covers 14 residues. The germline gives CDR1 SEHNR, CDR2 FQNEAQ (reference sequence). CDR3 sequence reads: CASVGTSNTGELFF. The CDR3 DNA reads TGTGCCAGCGTTGGCACTTCGAACACCGGGGAGCTGTTTTTT.

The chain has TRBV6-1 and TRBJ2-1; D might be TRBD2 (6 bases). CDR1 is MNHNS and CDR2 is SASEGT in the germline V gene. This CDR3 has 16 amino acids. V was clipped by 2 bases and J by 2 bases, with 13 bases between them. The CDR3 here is CASSEWGENPYNEQFF. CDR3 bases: TGTGCCAGCAGTGAATGGGGGGAGAACCCCTACAATGAGCAGTTCTTC.

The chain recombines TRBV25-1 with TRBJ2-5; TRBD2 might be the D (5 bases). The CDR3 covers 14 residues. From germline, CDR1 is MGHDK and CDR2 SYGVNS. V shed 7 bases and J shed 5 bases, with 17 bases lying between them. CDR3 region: CASISGWEGETQYF. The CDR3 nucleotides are TGTGCCAGCATCTCGGGGTGGGAAGGGGAGACCCAGTACTTC.

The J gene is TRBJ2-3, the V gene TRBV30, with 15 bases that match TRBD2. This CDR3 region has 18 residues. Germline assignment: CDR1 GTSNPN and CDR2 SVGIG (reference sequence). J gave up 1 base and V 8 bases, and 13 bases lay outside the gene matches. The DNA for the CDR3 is TGTGCCCATAGACTCGGACTAGCGGGAGGGCCCGGCACAGATACGCAGTATTTT. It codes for CAHRLGLAGGPGTDTQYF.

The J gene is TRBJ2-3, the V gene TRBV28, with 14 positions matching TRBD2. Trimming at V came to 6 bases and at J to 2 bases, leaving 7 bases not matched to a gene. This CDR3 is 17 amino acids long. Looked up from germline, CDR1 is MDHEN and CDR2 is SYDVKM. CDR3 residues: CASSLGLAGEPTDTQYF. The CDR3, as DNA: TGTGCCAGCAGCCTGGGACTAGCGGGAGAGCCCACAGATACGCAGTATTTT. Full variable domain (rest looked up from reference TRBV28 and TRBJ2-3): DVKVTQSSRYLVKRTGEKVFLECVQDMDHENMFWYRQDPGLGLRLIYFSYDVKMKEKGDIPEGYSVSREKKERFSLILESASTNQTSMYLCASSLGLAGEPTDTQYFGPGTRLTVL.

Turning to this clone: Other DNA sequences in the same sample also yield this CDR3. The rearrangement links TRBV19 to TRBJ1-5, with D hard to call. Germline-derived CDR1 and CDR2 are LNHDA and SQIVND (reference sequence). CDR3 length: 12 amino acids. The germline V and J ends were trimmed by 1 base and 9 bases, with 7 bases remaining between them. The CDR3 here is CASSIGGVPQHF. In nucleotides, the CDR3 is TGTGCCAGTAGTATAGGGGGTGTGCCCCAGCATTTT. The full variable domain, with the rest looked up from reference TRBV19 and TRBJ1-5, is DGGITQSPKYLFRKEGQNVTLSCEQNLNHDAMYWYRQDPGQGLRLIYYSQIVNDFQKGDIAEGYSVSREKKESFPLTVTSAQKNPTAFYLCASSIGGVPQHFGDGTRLSIL.

The CDR3 loop is CASSLEPRQSGNTIYF. CDR3 coding DNA: TGTGCCAGCAGTTTAGAGCCCCGGCAGTCGGGAAACACCATATATTTT. The chain combines TRBV27 with TRBJ1-3; no definite D call. Germline V CDR1 and CDR2: MNHEY, SMNVEV (reference sequence). This CDR3 is built from 16 residues. V lost 2 bases and J 4 bases, leaving 15 bases between the germline ends.

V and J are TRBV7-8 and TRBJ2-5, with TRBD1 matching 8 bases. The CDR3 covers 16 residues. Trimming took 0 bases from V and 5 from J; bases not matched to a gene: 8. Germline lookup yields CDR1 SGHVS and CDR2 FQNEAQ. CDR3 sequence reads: CASSLALDRVGETQYF. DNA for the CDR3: TGTGCCAGCAGCTTAGCCCTGGACAGGGTAGGGGAGACCCAGTACTTC.

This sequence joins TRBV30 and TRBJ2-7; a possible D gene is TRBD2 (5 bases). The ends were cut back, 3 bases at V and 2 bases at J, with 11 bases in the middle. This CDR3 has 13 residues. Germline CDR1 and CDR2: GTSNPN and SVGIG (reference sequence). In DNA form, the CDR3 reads TGTGCCTGGAGAAGTAGACTAACCTACGAGCAGTACTTC. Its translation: CAWRSRLTYEQYF.

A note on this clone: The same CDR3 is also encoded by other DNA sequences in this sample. This chain's CDR3 is CASSYGGENYGYTF. For the CDR3, the DNA is TGTGCCAGCAGTTACGGAGGCGAAAACTATGGCTACACCTTC. This chain connects TRBV6-5 to TRBJ1-2; D not certain. The CDR3 has 14 residues. Trimming took 2 bases from V and 2 from J, leaving 9 bases between them. Germline values: CDR1 MNHEY, CDR2 SVGAGI.

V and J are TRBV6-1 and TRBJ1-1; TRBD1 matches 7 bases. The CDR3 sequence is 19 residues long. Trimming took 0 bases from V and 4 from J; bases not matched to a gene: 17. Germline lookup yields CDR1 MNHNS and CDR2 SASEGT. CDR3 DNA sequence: TGTGCCAGCAGTGAAGCTCCCCTTCGGACAGGCCGAGGGGCCACTGAAGCTTTCTTT. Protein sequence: CASSEAPLRTGRGATEAFF.

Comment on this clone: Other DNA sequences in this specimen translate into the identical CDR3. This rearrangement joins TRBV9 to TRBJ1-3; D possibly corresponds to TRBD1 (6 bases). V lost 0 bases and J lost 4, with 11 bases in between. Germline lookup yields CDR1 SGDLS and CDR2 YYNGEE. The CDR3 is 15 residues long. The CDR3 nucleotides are TGTGCCAGCAGCGTAGATCTGGGGGCGGGAAACACCATATATTTT. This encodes CASSVDLGAGNTIYF.

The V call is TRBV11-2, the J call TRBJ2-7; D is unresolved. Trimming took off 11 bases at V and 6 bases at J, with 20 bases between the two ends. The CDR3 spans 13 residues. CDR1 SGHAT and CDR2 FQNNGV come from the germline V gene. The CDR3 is CACEPGLRPEQYF. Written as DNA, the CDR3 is TGTGCCTGCGAGCCCGGGCTACGGCCCGAGCAGTACTTC.

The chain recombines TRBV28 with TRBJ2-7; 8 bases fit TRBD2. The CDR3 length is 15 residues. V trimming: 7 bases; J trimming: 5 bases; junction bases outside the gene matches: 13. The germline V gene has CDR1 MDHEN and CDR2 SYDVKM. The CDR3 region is CASTDPGLGADEQYF. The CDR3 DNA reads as TGTGCCAGCACCGATCCGGGACTAGGGGCCGACGAGCAGTACTTC.

The DNA for the CDR3 is TGTGCCAGTAGTCCTATGGACAATCTTAATCAGCCCCAGCATTTT. This gives the protein CASSPMDNLNQPQHF. The rearrangement joins TRBV19 to TRBJ1-5, with D maybe TRBD1 (5 bases). V lost 5 bases and J lost 4, with 15 bases in between. CDR1 LNHDA and CDR2 SQIVND come from the germline V gene (reference sequence). This CDR3 has 15 residues.

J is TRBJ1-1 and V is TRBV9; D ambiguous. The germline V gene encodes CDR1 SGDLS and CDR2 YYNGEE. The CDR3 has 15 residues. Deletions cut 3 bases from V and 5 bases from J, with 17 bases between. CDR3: CASSGPVGWGTEAFF. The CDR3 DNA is TGTGCCAGCAGCGGCCCCGTCGGATGGGGAACTGAAGCTTTCTTT.

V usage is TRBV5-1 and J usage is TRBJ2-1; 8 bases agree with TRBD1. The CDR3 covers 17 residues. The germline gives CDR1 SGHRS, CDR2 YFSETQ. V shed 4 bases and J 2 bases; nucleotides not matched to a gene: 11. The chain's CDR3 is CASSVASAGGPYNEQFF. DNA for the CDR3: TGCGCCAGCAGCGTGGCATCGGCAGGGGGCCCCTACAATGAGCAGTTCTTC.

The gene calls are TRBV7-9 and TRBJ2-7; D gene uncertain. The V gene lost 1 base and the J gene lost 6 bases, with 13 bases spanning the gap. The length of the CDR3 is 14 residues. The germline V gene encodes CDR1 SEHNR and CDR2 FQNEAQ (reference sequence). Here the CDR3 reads CASSLEGNKFEQYF. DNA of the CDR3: TGTGCCAGCAGCTTAGAGGGTAACAAGTTCGAGCAGTACTTC. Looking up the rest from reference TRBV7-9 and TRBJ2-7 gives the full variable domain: DTGVSQNPRHKITKRGQNVTFRCDPISEHNRLYWYRQTLGQGPEFLTYFQNEAQLEKSRLLSDRFSAERPKGSFSTLEIQRTEQGDSAMYLCASSLEGNKFEQYFGPGTRLTVT.

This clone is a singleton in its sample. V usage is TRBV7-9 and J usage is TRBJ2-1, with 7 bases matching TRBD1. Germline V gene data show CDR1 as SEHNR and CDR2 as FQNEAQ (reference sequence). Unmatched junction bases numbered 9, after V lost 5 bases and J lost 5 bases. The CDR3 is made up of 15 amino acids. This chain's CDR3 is CASSPRSGTDNEQFF. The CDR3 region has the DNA TGTGCCAGCAGCCCACGGTCCGGGACAGACAATGAGCAGTTCTTC.

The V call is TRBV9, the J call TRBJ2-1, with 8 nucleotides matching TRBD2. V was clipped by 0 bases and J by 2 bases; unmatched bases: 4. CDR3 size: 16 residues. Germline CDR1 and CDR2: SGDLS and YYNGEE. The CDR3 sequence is CASSVEASGPYNEQFF. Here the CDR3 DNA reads TGTGCCAGCAGCGTAGAGGCTAGCGGGCCCTACAATGAGCAGTTCTTC.